This section outlines one TCR beta chain sequence together with its context. Germline V gene lookup returns CDR1 LNHDA and CDR2 SQIVND (reference sequence). The CDR3 sequence is 16 residues long. Trimming took 6 bases from V and 4 from J; bases not matched to a gene: 12. Sequencing used immunoSEQ multiplex PCR; TCRdb keeps in-frame clones, though not all of them. The sample contains some 120,000 clones, more than 80% of which appear only once. The data are from a study of blood T cell repertoires in COVID-19. The chain joins TRBV19 to TRBJ1-5, with 7 bases lining up with TRBD1. This clonotype originated in a man in his 70s with active or convalescent COVID-19. Material: peripheral blood. CDR3 in amino acids: CASRPNLQGSNQPQHF. CDR3 DNA: TGTGCCAGTAGGCCCAACCTACAGGGGAGTAATCAGCCCCAGCATTTT. Full variable domain (rest looked up from reference TRBV19 and TRBJ1-5): DGGITQSPKYLFRKEGQNVTLSCEQNLNHDAMYWYRQDPGQGLRLIYYSQIVNDFQKGDIAEGYSVSREKKESFPLTVTSAQKNPTAFYLCASRPNLQGSNQPQHFGDGTRLSIL.